This T cell receptor beta chain came from a study of blood T cell repertoires in COVID-19. Study-wide context: Both acute and convalescent COVID-19 samples were obtained from the United States, Italy and Spain. Sources were T cells, B-cell-depleted T cells, or PBMCs; the material itself was cDNA or gDNA.

Original processing notes: Reference gene primer amplification gave nucleated cell count estimates. Profiled with immunoSEQ multiplex PCR; TCRdb holds only in-frame clones, not every one. V and J calls and clone size are those listed in that table; D and trimming were worked out from the DNA. The sample lists about 50,000 clones, around 86% occurring once. The CDR3 covers 12 residues. Germline CDR1 MDHEN, CDR2 SYDVKM. V was cut by 3 bases and J by 4 bases, with 4 bases left in between. Sequenced input: peripheral blood. This receptor was identified in a man aged 70-80 years with acute or convalescent COVID-19. V usage is TRBV28 and J usage is TRBJ1-5; no reliable D call. CDR3 amino acids: CASSFPNQPQHF. CDR3 in DNA: TGTGCCAGCAGTTTCCCGAATCAGCCCCAGCATTTT.